This T cell receptor beta chain was profiled in a study of cytomegalovirus exposure and HLA in healthy donors (dated by TCRdb to 2015 to 2018). General notes on the study: An earlier analysis of several hundred of the donors reported 276 Gb of sequence data and 95 million to 130 million unique TCR beta sequences obtained from about 180 million T cells. In the later analysis, no new phenotypic data were used to find candidate immune exposures; instead, reliance was placed on TCR beta sequences and their occurrence across donors. A later analysis re-examined previously published TCR beta repertoires from 500 to 700 donors and added high-resolution HLA genotyping to investigate patterns of TCR occurrence. The study profiled the T cell repertoires of under 850 subjects by immunosequencing and related them to cytomegalovirus serostatus. Genome-wide SNP genotypes for about 65% of the roughly 670 donors were used in a later genetic analysis, which treated that subset as a discovery cohort. To decide whether each TCR beta V gene segment behaved as functional or pseudogenic, an earlier analysis of approximately 590 of the donors relied on high-throughput TCR beta sequencing. Among 300 to 500 genotyped donors of the cohort, an average of about 220,000 unique TCR beta nucleotide sequences was sequenced per donor, of which roughly 17% were non-productive. Donor age, sex, ethnicity and CMV serostatus were compiled alongside the repertoire data. HLA typing included class I and class II loci at four-digit resolution. Roughly five DR-DQ haplotypes were handled as single units for association and clustering, since linkage in the cohort was strong. Typing coverage varied by locus: roughly 620-640 donors for A, B, C, DRB1 and DQB1; approximately 500 for DQA1; approximately 610 for DPA1; 450 to 480 for DPB1. Every repertoire in the discovery cohort had been generated on one and the same sequencing platform. In addition to the first cohort of several hundred subjects, a separate validation cohort of approximately 110 different subjects was used. Approximately 310 gigabases of sequencing data and around 85 million unique TCR sequences made up an early release that covered 500 to 700 HLA-typed donors. Of the 300 to 400 genotyped donors, around 81% fell in the genetic ancestry cluster associated with self-reported Caucasian donors. To predict cytomegalovirus infection status, the study combined high-throughput TCR immunosequencing, statistical association of individual TCRs with disease status, and machine learning. The aim of the study was to test whether cataloging public T cell receptors could identify signatures of past pathogen exposure. General study outcomes and caveats: Because counts were too low, some 17 rarely observed V segments, including chromosome 9 orphons, were excluded from the earlier analysis of fewer than 650 of the donors. In vitro tests confirmed that a few of the cytomegalovirus-associated TCR beta chains recognize cytomegalovirus antigens. A cluster of highly shared sequence variants was judged likely to represent a technical artifact of the sequencing pipeline. Strong co-occurrence of HLA alleles, especially DR and DQ, made assigning TCR associations to individual alleles difficult. Cytomegalovirus status was reported to be diagnosed by the classifier with high specificity and sensitivity in both the original and validation cohorts. Immune exposure information for the cohort was limited to CMV serostatus. In a later analysis, TCR association rates were found to vary across HLA loci, with the most associated TCRs seen for DRB1 alleles and the fewest for HLA-C alleles. A further reported finding was that TCR beta sequences accurately predicted the HLA-A and HLA-B alleles for most subjects in the first cohort. A later analysis reported that several top co-occurrence clusters appeared linked to parvovirus B19, influenza, CMV and Epstein-Barr virus. Linkage disequilibrium might explain the correlated functional status among segregating V segments, but an unknown experimental factor could not be ruled out. The study gave a list of 150 to 200 TCR beta chains associated with cytomegalovirus. Broadly in line with IMGT annotations, most TCR beta V segments showed up in productive rearrangements about 87% or about 30% of the time in an earlier analysis of several hundred of the donors. Some IMGT-functional V segments, including TRBV6-2 and TRBV6-3, could not be distinguished by the 87-base-pair reads and were therefore excluded. According to a later genetic analysis, donors in an Asian-associated ancestry cluster had fewer N-insertions in productive TCRs than the approximately 710-donor mean. HLA typing was unavailable for some donors at each locus, so association tests used only the typed subset. A later analysis found that most CMV-associated TCR beta chains appeared HLA-restricted, with HLA associations seemingly driven largely by CMV exposure. Most TCR sequences were observed very rarely across donors, whereas some public TCRs were present in many individuals. At a false discovery rate of 0.05, a later analysis linked under 20,000 TCR beta sequences to specific HLA alleles. V-gene and J-gene trimming of TCR beta chains was associated with a missense DCLRE1C variant in a later genetic analysis, and the association was replicated in an independent cohort. Only TCR beta chains were sequenced in this cohort, and the absence of alpha or paired-chain data limited detectable features. In a later analysis, HLA-associated TCR beta chains showed more clonal expansion and lower generation probabilities than non-associated chains that were equally common. Presence/absence analyses assumed roughly uniform sequencing depth across donors, an assumption that may not hold. According to the authors, the approach could potentially be generalized to other disease states and immunological phenotypes.

On this clone itself: The target of this receptor is not known. No clone much larger than this one lies a single base away; base qualities are absent.

The cohort was made up of approximately 670 healthy bone marrow donors. All cohort members were sampled while nominally healthy, although unrecorded immune exposures were likely present. The donor was CMV seropositive and belonged to the group of 250 to 300 seropositive cohort members. A peripheral blood sample was collected from each donor, and TCR beta sequencing was performed on peripheral blood mononuclear cells. Genomic DNA extraction from the blood cell samples was performed with the Qiagen DNeasy Blood Extraction Kit. The library was obtained by the immunoSEQ multiplex PCR assay. For the multiplex PCR, a mixture combining 60 forward primers for TCR Vbeta segments and 13 reverse primers for TCR Jbeta segments was used. The CDR3 region of rearranged TCR beta genes was amplified from genomic DNA by a multiplex PCR assay. The Illumina HiSeq System was used to sequence the amplified TCR beta libraries as 87-base-pair reads. In the original analysis: A later analysis tallied 75 million to 85 million unique TCR beta chains across the 650 to 750 repertoires, and some 10 million of those chains were shared by two or more donors. A nearest-neighbor algorithm error-corrected the raw reads and collapsed the reads into unique sequences, merging closely related sequences to remove PCR and sequencing errors. Alignment of CDR3 sequences to IMGT reference sequences was used to assign V, D and J gene segments. For a sequence to be retained, a match of at least six nucleotides to both a V gene segment and a J gene segment was required. A rearrangement counted as productive if the CDR3 had no stop codons and remained in frame with V and J, and every other rearrangement counted as non-productive. Following IMGT convention, CDR3 was defined as the stretch from the second conserved V-encoded cysteine up to the conserved J-encoded phenylalanine. The earlier analysis of fewer than 750 of the donors excluded sequences that lacked an unambiguous match to a single V gene segment. An earlier analysis of 587 of the donors called V segments functional above 56.7% productive rearrangements and segregating when the between-donor standard deviation exceeded 5%. A statistical classification framework was developed to diagnose cytomegalovirus status using the catalog of TCR beta chain sequences. In a later analysis, TCR nucleotide sequences were compared against IMGT/GENE-DB human TR gene sequences so that V and J genes could be assigned. In a later analysis, CDR3 sequences and most-parsimonious VDJ recombination scenarios were assigned using the TCRdist pipeline. A later analysis defined each TCR beta chain by its CDR3 amino acid sequence plus V-gene family, and excluded reads lacking a unique V-gene family. As a way to deal with suspected cross-contamination and a sequencing artifact, a later analysis dropped approximately 570 nucleotide sequences that were highly shared and had low generation probability. In a later analysis, a clonal expansion index was calculated for each public chain from normalized within-repertoire ranks of inferred template counts. A later analysis computed generation probabilities with a VDJ recombination model fitted to out-of-frame rearrangements, and checked the results against IGoR. Hypergeometric tests were used in a later analysis to score TCR-TCR, TCR-HLA and TCR-CMV co-occurrence, with a repertoire-size bias correction applied to the TCR pairs. In a later analysis, false discovery rates were estimated by permuting HLA or CMV assignments 20 times. In a later analysis, co-occurring TCRs were grouped using DBSCAN, and TCRdist sequence similarity was added for clustering within HLA-allele-positive subsets. Repertoires with fewer than 30,000 or more than 120,000 public chains were left out of co-occurrence clustering, as were four to six repertoires with anomalous nucleotide sharing. Not all clones reach the TCRdb copy of this immuneACCESS table, which keeps in-frame sequences only. Checked studies attribute under half of the gap to unresolved V genes and leave the rest unexplained. D and trimming were read from the DNA, whereas the V and J calls and clone size are those reported in that table. Here the sample has 50,000 or so clones; roughly 73% occur a single time. In total, the top ten clones hold approximately 2.5% of the sample.

Trimmed from V: 8 bases; trimmed from J: 4 bases; junction bases lacking a gene match: 5. The germline V gene (reference sequence) specifies GTSNPN as CDR1 and SVGIG as CDR2. CDR3 length: 11 amino acids, cysteine to phenylalanine. The entry retains the CDR3 DNA only, 33 bases that are in frame from base 1. This clonotype originated in a woman in her 40s in good health and CMV-seropositive. Recombination connected TRBV30 to TRBJ2-7; 7 central nucleotides agree with TRBD1. The sequencing input was PBMCs. The sequenced DNA: TGTGCCCGAAAGACAGGGTACGAGCAGTACTTC. It specifies CARKTGYEQYF.